Shown below are 20 T cell receptor beta chains from a single sample sequenced in a study of metastatic and nonmetastatic thyroid tumors. Before thyroid surgery, none of the patients had received any treatment. From the PCR reads, TCRdb re-called clones with MiXCR. The table includes about 41,000 clones, 20% to 25% detected once. The source material was tumor tissue. The receptors were sampled from a female donor with papillary thyroid cancer or a benign thyroid nodule (not recorded which). Some clones in this sample may be carry-over from other donors' samples.

This clone appeared many times. The CDR3 nucleotides are TGTGCCAGCAGCTCAACCGGTGGGCGGCTCAATGAGCAGTTCTTC. Its protein is CASSSTGGRLNEQFF. This chain joins TRBV7-3 and TRBJ2-1, with unresolved D. The V gene lost 4 bases and the J gene lost 6 bases, with 16 bases spanning the gap. This CDR3 has 15 amino acids. The germline V gene has CDR1 SGHTA and CDR2 FQGTGA.

The chain combines TRBV6-1 with TRBJ2-3, with 7 bases that match TRBD1. CDR3 length equals 15 residues. Per the germline V gene, CDR1 is MNHNS and CDR2 is SASEGT. V lost 3 bases, J lost 0 bases, and 3 bases stayed unmatched. CDR3 nucleotide sequence: TGTGCCAGCAGTGACCTGACAGGGAGCACAGATACGCAGTATTTT. It translates to CASSDLTGSTDTQYF.

A few counts support this clone. Here the CDR3 reads CASIRAGGHGYTF. The CDR3 bases are TGTGCCAGTATAAGGGCAGGGGGCCATGGCTACACCTTC. The rearrangement links TRBV19 to TRBJ1-2; 8 nucleotides agree with TRBD1. Germline-derived CDR1 and CDR2 are LNHDA and SQIVND (reference sequence). The CDR3 runs 13 residues. V lost 7 bases and J lost 6; bases outside the gene matches: 7. Using reference TRBV19 and TRBJ1-2 for the parts outside the CDR3, the full variable domain is DGGITQSPKYLFRKEGQNVTLSCEQNLNHDAMYWYRQDPGQGLRLIYYSQIVNDFQKGDIAEGYSVSREKKESFPLTVTSAQKNPTAFYLCASIRAGGHGYTFGSGTRLTVV.

Ten or more counts support this clone. The J gene is TRBJ1-1, the V gene TRBV5-5; the D is unclear. Per the germline V gene, CDR1 is SGHKS and CDR2 is YYEKEE (reference sequence). The CDR3 runs to 14 residues. The V end was cut by 0 bases, the J end by 0 bases, with 6 bases between. The CDR3 here is CASSLERLNTEAFF. DNA of the CDR3: TGTGCCAGCAGCTTGGAAAGATTGAACACTGAAGCTTTCTTT.

This clone was recorded many times. The chain combines TRBV20-1 with TRBJ1-1; tentatively, D is TRBD1 (5 bases). Trimming stripped 4 bases from V and 3 bases from J, with 15 bases between. Germline loops: CDR1 DFQATT, CDR2 SNEGSKA (reference sequence). The CDR3 spans 14 residues. This chain's CDR3 is CSAKPPDSHTEAFF. The CDR3 region has the DNA TGCAGTGCTAAACCCCCAGACAGTCACACTGAAGCTTTCTTT.

This clone was recorded a few times. The V gene is TRBV11-1, the J gene TRBJ2-2; 7 bases match TRBD2. The V segment lost 5 bases and the J segment 3 bases; nucleotides outside the gene matches: 9. The CDR3 has 16 amino acids. CDR1 and CDR2 (germline): SGHAT, FQDESV (reference sequence). The CDR3 DNA follows: TGTGCCAGCAGCCGAGGGAGGGGAGCGGACACCGGGGAGCTGTTTTTT. It specifies CASSRGRGADTGELFF.

This clone was recorded many times. The rearrangement links TRBV9 to TRBJ2-2; the D gene is possibly TRBD1 (6 bases). Trimming shortened V by 3 bases and J by 7 bases, and 13 bases separated the two germline ends. The length of the CDR3 is 14 residues. Germline values: CDR1 SGDLS, CDR2 YYNGEE. The CDR3 is CASSAFRGGGELFF. CDR3 coding DNA: TGTGCCAGCAGCGCTTTCAGGGGTGGCGGGGAGCTGTTTTTT.

V is TRBV7-6 and J is TRBJ2-7; 12 nucleotides match TRBD2. The CDR3 is made up of 15 amino acids. Looked up from germline, CDR1 is SGHVS and CDR2 is FNYEAQ. The J segment lost 3 bases and the V segment lost 5 bases, leaving 5 bases of the junction unmatched. Here the CDR3 reads CASSPTSGGHYEQYF. CDR3 coding DNA: TGTGCCAGCAGCCCGACTAGCGGGGGACACTACGAGCAGTACTTC.

The chain employs TRBV9 and TRBJ2-1; 13 bases are a match to TRBD2. Germline CDR1 is SGDLS and CDR2 is YYNGEE. Trimming took 3 bases from V and 8 from J; bases not matched to a gene: 5. The CDR3 consists of 15 residues. The CDR3 reads CASSAGGLAGHEQFF. CDR3 DNA: TGTGCCAGCAGCGCAGGGGGACTAGCGGGACATGAGCAGTTCTTC.

This clone was seen at least ten times. The V call is TRBV19, the J call TRBJ2-2, with a weak D call TRBD2 (5 bases). CDR3 length equals 18 residues. Trimming took off 2 bases at V and 1 base at J, with 17 bases between the two ends. Germline values: CDR1 LNHDA, CDR2 SQIVND (reference sequence). This CDR3 is CASSILSGTGWNTGELFF. The CDR3 DNA follows: TGTGCCAGTAGTATACTCTCCGGAACGGGGTGGAACACCGGGGAGCTGTTTTTT.

The sample holds many counts of this clone. The chain combines TRBV20-1 with TRBJ2-7; no definite D call. This CDR3 is 14 amino acids long. With 2 bases removed from V and 2 bases from J, the gap between germline ends came to 13 bases. The germline CDR1 and CDR2 sequences are DFQATT and SNEGSKA (reference sequence). In DNA form, the CDR3 reads TGCAGTGCTAGATCCTCAAAGAATCCCTACGAGCAGTACTTC. As protein: CSARSSKNPYEQYF.

The V gene is TRBV27, the J gene TRBJ2-2; no definite D call. Germline CDR1 MNHEY, CDR2 SMNVEV (reference sequence). Trimming removed 1 base at V and 1 base at J, with 19 bases between. The CDR3 spans 19 residues. CDR3 region: CASSLLYGRRLKNTGELFF. In DNA form, the CDR3 reads TGTGCCAGCAGTTTATTGTACGGGCGCCGTCTTAAGAACACCGGGGAGCTGTTTTTT.

A few counts support this clone. Germline and junction disagree at one end, which may indicate a read error. CDR3 amino acids: CATSGQPSVANVLTF. DNA of the CDR3: TGTGCCACCAGCGGACAGCCCTCTGTGGCCAACGTCCTGACTTTC. The chain carries TRBV15 and TRBJ2-6; perhaps TRBD1 as D (6 bases). This CDR3 is 15 amino acids long. CDR1 is LNHNV and CDR2 is YYDKDF in the germline V gene (reference sequence).

The table lists this clone with many counts. The V call is TRBV27, the J call TRBJ1-2; D unclear. CDR1 and CDR2 (germline): MNHEY, SMNVEV (reference sequence). The germline V and J ends were trimmed by 2 bases and 0 bases, with 4 bases remaining between them. The CDR3 spans 13 residues. CDR3 in DNA: TGTGCCAGCAGTTTAAACACTAACTATGGCTACACCTTC. This translates into CASSLNTNYGYTF.

This clone was detected only once. J is TRBJ1-1 and V is TRBV13, with 7 nucleotides matching TRBD1. The CDR3 contains 14 residues. CDR1 PRHDT and CDR2 FYEKMQ come from the germline V gene (reference sequence). Trimming took 3 bases from V and 4 from J; bases not matched to a gene: 5. As DNA, the CDR3 is TGTGCCAGCAGCTTGAGTAGGGGGCTCACTGAAGCTTTCTTT. Amino acid sequence: CASSLSRGLTEAFF.

The chain employs TRBV4-3 and TRBJ2-1, with D possibly being TRBD1 (6 bases). This CDR3 has 18 residues. Germline V gene data show CDR1 as LGHNA and CDR2 as YSLEER. V lost 0 bases, J lost 1 base, and 16 bases lay in between. CDR3 sequence: CASSQDPTGWGSYNEQFF. CDR3 nucleotide sequence: TGCGCCAGCAGCCAAGACCCGACAGGTTGGGGGTCCTACAATGAGCAGTTCTTC.

This clone has more than one count but fewer than ten. The chain joins TRBV7-6 to TRBJ2-1; 9 bases map to TRBD2. In germline, CDR1 is SGHVS, CDR2 FNYEAQ. V was clipped by 1 base and J by 7 bases; unmatched bases: 5. This CDR3 is built from 15 residues. This CDR3 reads CASSLEAGGRNEQFF. The CDR3, as DNA: TGTGCCAGCAGCTTAGAGGCGGGAGGGAGGAATGAGCAGTTCTTC.

The J gene is TRBJ2-7, the V gene TRBV20-1; TRBD2 aligns across 10 bases. The ends lost 3 bases at V and 2 bases at J; junction bases unmatched: 10. This CDR3 is 16 amino acids long. Germline CDR1 DFQATT, CDR2 SNEGSKA (reference sequence). The CDR3 nucleotides read TGCAGTGCTAGGTCTAGCGGGAGAAGTTGTGCCTACGAGCAGTACTTC. It encodes CSARSSGRSCAYEQYF.

Many counts were recorded for this clone. This chain joins TRBV2 and TRBJ1-1, with no clear D. Trimming left V 2 bases short and J 0 bases short, with 10 bases between. Germline CDR1 reads SNHLY; CDR2 reads FYNNEI. This CDR3 comprises 15 residues. CDR3 in DNA: TGTGCCAGCAGTGAAACGCTGAACATGAACACTGAAGCTTTCTTT. Translating it yields CASSETLNMNTEAFF. The variable domain in full, completed from reference TRBV2 and TRBJ1-1, reads EPEVTQTPSHQVTQMGQEVILRCVPISNHLYFYWYRQILGQKVEFLVSFYNNEISEKSEIFDDQFSVERPDGSNFTLKIRSTKLEDSAMYFCASSETLNMNTEAFFGQGTRLTVV.

This clone was seen many times. Other DNA sequences in the sample encode the same CDR3. The J gene is TRBJ1-4, the V gene TRBV20-1; D remains ambiguous. There are 12 residues in the CDR3. Germline CDR1 and CDR2: DFQATT and SNEGSKA (reference sequence). V lost 2 bases and J lost 5, with 6 bases in between. CDR3 protein: CSARIRNEKLFF. Written as DNA, the CDR3 is TGCAGTGCTAGAATCAGGAATGAAAAACTGTTTTTT.